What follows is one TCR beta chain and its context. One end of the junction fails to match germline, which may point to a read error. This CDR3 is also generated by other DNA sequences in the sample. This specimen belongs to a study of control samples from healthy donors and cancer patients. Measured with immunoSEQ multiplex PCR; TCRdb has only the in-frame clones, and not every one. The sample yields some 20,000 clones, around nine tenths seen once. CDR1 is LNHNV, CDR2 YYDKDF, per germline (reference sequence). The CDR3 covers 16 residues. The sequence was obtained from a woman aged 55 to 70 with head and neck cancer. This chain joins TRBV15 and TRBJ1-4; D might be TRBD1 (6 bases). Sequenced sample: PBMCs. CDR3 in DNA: TGCGCCACCAGCCCTCTCCCACAGGGTATTAATGAAAAACTGTTTTTT. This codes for CATSPLPQGINEKLFF.